The entry below describes one T cell receptor (beta chain). The target antigen is unknown. The germline CDR1 and CDR2 sequences are SGHRS and YFSETQ. V was pared by 0 bases and J by 2 bases, with 11 bases between. The CDR3 spans 15 residues. This entry belongs to a study of T cell clones after liver transplantation. Study-wide context: Third-party-reactive TCRbeta sequences from pre-transplant mixed lymphocyte reactions served as antigen-independent comparators.

Study conclusions and caveats: Graft donor-reactive T cells may have migrated into the graft rather than being deleted.

Sequenced by immunoSEQ multiplex PCR; TCRdb stores in-frame clones only, minus some. The table includes tens of thousands of clones, under 90% detected once. The sequence derives from a human patient who received a liver transplant. The T cells may partly be graft donor cells. V and J are TRBV5-1 and TRBJ2-5; the D gene is possibly TRBD2 (5 bases). The source was CD4+ T cells from blood, collected less than 50 months after liver transplant. The CDR3 loop is CASSLETGTQETQYF. For the CDR3, the DNA is TGCGCCAGCAGCTTGGAGACGGGAACTCAAGAGACCCAGTACTTC.